The rows below give T cell receptor beta chains drawn from one sample of a study of technical replicates of blood from a few donors. Only in-frame clones appear in the TCRdb table, and some are missing; sequencing was by immunoSEQ multiplex PCR. The table has about 61,000 clones, roughly 97% seen once; the top ten hold just under 0.2%. Sequenced material: T cells isolated from PBMCs. The receptors stem from a human donor in good health. The CDR3 runs from the conserved cysteine through the conserved F or W. D genes are given only for firm matches. The listing skips clone size in some rows; elsewhere it reads once, few, many or a size class.

>TRBV25-1|TRBJ2-7|-|TRBD2
TGTGCCAGCAGTGAGACTAGCGGGGCCTACGAGCAGTACTTC
CASSETSGAYEQYF
>TRBV5-1|TRBJ2-7|-|-
TGCGCCAGCGGACCAGGGGTTCCGGGGCTTTACGAGCAGTACTTC
CASGPGVPGLYEQYF
>TRBV29-1|TRBJ1-1|-|-
TGCAGCGTTGGGAGGGCGAAGGACACTGAAGCTTTCTTT
CSVGRAKDTEAFF
>TRBV5-1|TRBJ1-2|-|TRBD1
TGCGCCAGCAGCGTGGACAGGGTCTATGGCTACACCTTC
CASSVDRVYGYTF
>TRBV28|TRBJ1-6|once|-
TGTGCCAGCCATCCCTCCTATAATTCACCCCTCCACTTT
CASHPSYNSPLHF
>TRBV4-1|TRBJ2-7|few|-
TGCGCCAGCAGCGCTGGGAGGGGGTCGGCGAGATACGAGCAGTACTTC
CASSAGRGSARYEQYF
>TRBV4-1|TRBJ2-1|-|TRBD2
TGCGCCAGCAGCCAAGAAGGTGGCACTAGCGGCTACAATGAGCAGTTCTTC
CASSQEGGTSGYNEQFF
>TRBV7-6|TRBJ2-1|-|-
TGTGCCAGCAGCTCAAGCCCCGGGACACTCAATGAGCAGTTCTTC
CASSSSPGTLNEQFF
>TRBV7-2|TRBJ1-2|once|-
TGTGCCAGCAGCTCGGTTCCTGACTATGGCTACACCTTC
CASSSVPDYGYTF
>TRBV6-5|TRBJ1-2|-|-
TGTGCCAGCAGTTACTCGAACCCGAGCCCCGTCTACACCTTC
CASSYSNPSPVYTF
>TRBV11-2|TRBJ1-2|-|-
TGTGCCAGCAGCTTAGCTTTCATTGAGGGTGGCTACACCTTC
CASSLAFIEGGYTF
>TRBV27|TRBJ1-1|-|-
TGTGCCAGCAGTCTCAATATACAGGCTTGGACTGAAGCTTTCTTT
CASSLNIQAWTEAFF
>TRBV7-8|TRBJ1-4|-|TRBD1
TGTGCCAGCAGCTCCTACCCCAGGGGGACTAATGAAAAACTGTTTTTT
CASSSYPRGTNEKLFF
>TRBV29-1|TRBJ2-1|-|-
TGCAGCGGTCTACCAGGGGACGAGCAGTTCTTC
CSGLPGDEQFF
>TRBV19|TRBJ1-1|-|TRBD1
TGTGCCAGTAGCCCAAGGACGGACAGGGAAGCTTTCTTT
CASSPRTDREAFF
>TRBV28|TRBJ2-2|-|-
TGTGCCAGCAGTCCGGAACAGGTATACACCGGGGAGCTGTTTTTT
CASSPEQVYTGELFF
>TRBV11-1|TRBJ2-7|-|-
TGTGCCAGCAGCTTAAGGTGGGAGAACTACGAGCAGTACTTC
CASSLRWENYEQYF
>TRBV4-1|TRBJ1-2|few|TRBD1
TGCGCCAGCAGCCAAGTTGCCGGGGACAGGGGGGGGTATGGCTACACCTTC
CASSQVAGDRGGYGYTF
>TRBV5-1|TRBJ2-3|-|TRBD2
TGCGCCAGCAGCTTGGGAGCGGGAGGAGTAGTTACGCAGTATTTT
CASSLGAGGVVTQYF
>TRBV4-1|TRBJ2-5|-|-
TGCGCCAGCAGCCAAGTGGGGGCAGGGGCTGCGGAGACCCAGTACTTC
CASSQVGAGAAETQYF
>TRBV7-6|TRBJ2-2|-|-
TGTGCCAGCAGCTTCGCGAACACCGGGGAGCTGTTTTTT
CASSFANTGELFF
>TRBV6-1|TRBJ2-5|-|-
TGTGCCAGCAGTGAATACCCTCAAGGGGTGGAGACCCAGTACTTC
CASSEYPQGVETQYF
>TRBV11-2|TRBJ2-6|-|-
TGTGCCAGCAGCTCCATAAGGACAGACTACTCTGGGGCCAACGTCCTGACTTTC
CASSSIRTDYSGANVLTF
>TRBV11-3|TRBJ2-7|-|TRBD2
TGTGCCAGCAGCTTAGGGGATTGGCGGGGGTCTGATGAGCAGTACTTC
CASSLGDWRGSDEQYF